What follows are 21 T cell receptor beta chains derived from one specimen sequenced in a study of shared clonotypes between healthy human individuals. Generated by immunoSEQ multiplex PCR, the TCRdb table keeps only in-frame clones and is missing some. The table has 400,000 to 500,000 clones, approximately 80% seen once. Input material: PBMCs. Receptors originate from a woman aged 40 to 49 in good health. Some clones in this sample may be carry-over from other donors' samples.

The chain has TRBV11-2 and TRBJ2-7, with 7 bases matching TRBD2. V trimming: 4 bases; J trimming: 2 bases; junction bases outside the gene matches: 8. Germline CDR1 and CDR2: SGHAT and FQNNGV. CDR3 length equals 15 residues. In DNA, the CDR3 is TGTGCCAGCAGCTCCCCCGAGCGGGGAACCTACGAGCAGTACTTC. It yields the protein CASSSPERGTYEQYF.

The chain has TRBV5-1 and TRBJ2-7, with D maybe TRBD2 (7 bases). This CDR3 comprises 16 residues. From germline, CDR1 is SGHRS and CDR2 YFSETQ. Trimming cost V 2 bases and J 0 bases, with 15 bases left between them. This chain's CDR3 is CASSLLGGPVSYEQYF. Here the CDR3 DNA reads TGCGCCAGCAGCTTACTGGGGGGGCCGGTCTCCTACGAGCAGTACTTC.

A remark on this clone: With a far larger clone one base away, a read error is the likely cause. The CDR3 is CATQIKGQRTNYNERFF. The CDR3 region has the DNA TGTGCCACCCAAATAAAGGGACAGCGGACCAATTACAATGAGCGGTTCTTC. The rearrangement uses TRBV21-1 and TRBJ2-1; the table names TRBD1, a call not compared with the DNA. TRBV21-1 is classified as a pseudogene. The CDR3 extends over 17 amino acids.

In this sample, this clone turned up many times. At the DNA level, this CDR3 is encoded by other sequences in the same sample as well. This chain joins TRBV30 and TRBJ2-7; 10 bases fit TRBD2. The closer fit of TRBJ2-1 to the DNA end suggests the J call may be wrong. CDR1 is GTSNPN, CDR2 SVGIG, per germline (reference sequence). The CDR3 runs to 15 residues. The CDR3 sequence: CAWSSGTSEGDEQFF. The CDR3 region has the DNA TGTGCCTGGAGTTCCGGGACTAGCGAGGGCGATGAGCAGTTCTTC.

There are a few counts of this clone. The chain couples TRBV19 to TRBJ1-2, with D unresolved. Per the germline V gene, CDR1 is LNHDA and CDR2 is SQIVND (reference sequence). V gave up 1 base and J gave up 5 bases, with 17 bases separating them. The CDR3 is 16 residues long. In DNA form, the CDR3 reads TGTGCCAGTAGTATAGGAGGCACCGGCCCGGGGTATGGCTACACCTTC. It translates to CASSIGGTGPGYGYTF.

This chain connects TRBV7-2 to TRBJ2-1, with D maybe TRBD1 (7 bases). CDR3 length: 15 residues. V was pared by 1 base and J by 5 bases, with 12 bases between. The germline V gene has CDR1 SGHTA and CDR2 FQGNSA. As DNA, the CDR3 is TGTGCCAGCAGCTTAGACAGGGGAGGAGACAATGAGCAGTTCTTC. The encoded protein is CASSLDRGGDNEQFF.

The chain carries TRBV4-3 and TRBJ2-7; 11 bases are shared with TRBD1. V gave up 3 bases and J gave up 4 bases; unmatched junction bases: 5. Germline CDR1 is LGHNA and CDR2 is YSLEER. This CDR3 comprises 15 residues. The CDR3 DNA reads as TGCGCCAGCAGCCAGGGGACAGGGGGAGTATACGAGCAGTACTTC. This codes for CASSQGTGGVYEQYF.

This clone was seen ten or more times. The V call is TRBV7-2, the J call TRBJ2-5; D gene unclear. The assigned J gene may be wrong: the sequence end matches TRBJ2-7 better. The CDR3 loop spans 16 amino acids. In germline, CDR1 is SGHTA, CDR2 FQGNSA. The CDR3 DNA reads TGTGCCAGCAGCTTAATTTCGGGCGGCCCTTTTTACGAGCAGTACTTC. Translated, it gives CASSLISGGPFYEQYF.

This chain joins TRBV30 and TRBJ1-1; TRBD1 matches 10 bases. The CDR3 runs to 15 residues. V gave up 5 bases and J gave up 0 bases; unmatched junction bases: 6. Germline values: CDR1 GTSNPN, CDR2 SVGIG (reference sequence). The CDR3 is CAWSGQGDMNTEAFF. The CDR3 coding sequence is TGTGCCTGGTCCGGACAGGGGGACATGAACACTGAAGCTTTCTTT.

J is TRBJ2-5 and V is TRBV7-8; maybe TRBD1 (6 bases). Trimming shortened V by 1 base and J by 4 bases, and 13 bases separated the two germline ends. Germline CDR1 reads SGHVS; CDR2 reads FQNEAQ. There are 15 residues in the CDR3. CDR3 amino acids: CASSLDRALSETQYF. The CDR3 DNA sequence: TGTGCCAGCAGCTTAGACAGGGCCCTATCAGAGACCCAGTACTTC.

The chain joins TRBV5-4 to TRBJ2-1, with D possibly matching TRBD2 (6 bases). This CDR3 is built from 16 residues. Trimming removed 5 bases from V and 6 bases from J, with 21 bases in between. In germline, CDR1 is SGHNT, CDR2 YYREEE (reference sequence). The CDR3 coding sequence is TGTGCCAGCAGGGGCGGCGGGGCGTTCGTTGGCAATGAGCAGTTCTTC. This encodes CASRGGGAFVGNEQFF.

The chain couples TRBV7-3 to TRBJ2-1; 9 nucleotides match TRBD2. Germline V gene data show CDR1 as SGHTA and CDR2 as FQGTGA. The CDR3 runs to 14 residues. V lost 5 bases and J lost 5; bases outside the gene matches: 4. CDR3: CASSPGLADNEQFF. CDR3 coding DNA: TGTGCCAGCAGCCCGGGACTAGCAGACAATGAGCAGTTCTTC. The full variable domain, with the rest looked up from reference TRBV7-3 and TRBJ2-1, is GAGVSQTPSNKVTEKGKYVELRCDPISGHTALYWYRQSLGQGPEFLIYFQGTGAADDSGLPNDRFFAVRPEGSVSTLKIQRTERGDSAVYLCASSPGLADNEQFFGPGTRLTVL.

As for this clone: At one end the junction does not follow the germline gene, possibly because of a read error. Different DNA sequences within this sample yield the same CDR3. The V gene is TRBV30, the J gene TRBJ1-1; D uncertain. CDR3 length: 14 amino acids. Germline V CDR1 and CDR2: GTSNPN, SVGIG (reference sequence). The CDR3 DNA is TGTGCCTGGAGCGTGAGAGGGATAAACACTGAGGCTTTCTTT. Protein: CAWSVRGINTEAFF.

V gene TRBV5-1 combines with J gene TRBJ2-1, with TRBD2 identical over 13 bases. Looked up from germline, CDR1 is SGHRS and CDR2 is YFSETQ. The CDR3 runs to 15 residues. V lost 5 bases to trimming and J lost 7 bases; unmatched junction nucleotides: 6. The CDR3, as DNA: TGCGCCAGCAGTCTTCAGACTAGCGGGAGGAATGAGCAGTTCTTC. Translation: CASSLQTSGRNEQFF.

V and J are TRBV4-1 and TRBJ2-7; D call uncertain. Trimming took 3 bases from V and 0 from J, leaving 12 bases between them. Germline CDR1 and CDR2: MGHRA and YSYEKL. There are 15 residues in the CDR3. The DNA for the CDR3 is TGCGCCAGCAGCCACCCTACGGAGAGCTCCTACGAGCAGTACTTC. It translates to CASSHPTESSYEQYF.

V and J are TRBV29-1 and TRBJ2-7, with a tentative D call TRBD1 (5 bases). The CDR3 spans 13 residues. Germline values: CDR1 SQVTM, CDR2 ANQGSEA. Trimming pared 1 base from V and 0 bases from J, leaving 7 bases between. CDR3 sequence reads: CSVEVTDSYEQYF. DNA of the CDR3: TGCAGCGTTGAAGTGACAGACTCCTACGAGCAGTACTTC.

The CDR3 spells CASSQDGETVNIQYF. The CDR3 DNA sequence: TGTGCCAGCAGCCAAGATGGGGAGACAGTAAACATTCAGTACTTC. V usage is TRBV4-2 and J usage is TRBJ2-4; D tentatively fits TRBD1 or TRBD2 (5 bases each). Germline assignment: CDR1 LGHNA and CDR2 YNFKEQ. CDR3 length equals 15 residues. V gave up 0 bases and J gave up 6 bases, with 12 bases separating them.

The chain recombines TRBV4-1 with TRBJ2-1; D is perhaps TRBD2 (5 bases). In germline, CDR1 is MGHRA, CDR2 YSYEKL. The CDR3 has 16 amino acids. Trimming stripped 0 bases from V and 4 bases from J, with 13 bases between. CDR3 loop: CASSQDGLLVYNEQFF. CDR3 nucleotide sequence: TGCGCCAGCAGCCAAGATGGACTCCTAGTGTACAATGAGCAGTTCTTC.

This clone came up a few times. The chain is built from TRBV5-1 and TRBJ1-1; TRBD1 might be the D (6 bases). The CDR3 contains 14 residues. The V end was cut by 0 bases, the J end by 6 bases, with 12 bases between. Germline V gene sequence: CDR1 SGHRS, CDR2 YFSETQ. The DNA of the CDR3 is TGCGCCAGCAGCTTGGCTTGGACAGAGGCTGAAGCTTTCTTT. Translating it yields CASSLAWTEAEAFF.

The V gene is TRBV7-2, the J gene TRBJ2-3; 8 bases are a match to TRBD2. Losses at the gene ends were 5 bases for V and 3 bases for J; bases not matched to a gene: 13. Germline CDR1 reads SGHTA; CDR2 reads FQGNSA. The CDR3 contains 17 residues. CDR3 nucleotide sequence: TGTGCCAGCAGCCAAGATACCAGCGGGAGTTTGACAGATACGCAGTATTTT. Its protein is CASSQDTSGSLTDTQYF.

The chain links TRBV5-4 to TRBJ2-7; 12 nucleotides align to TRBD2. The length of the CDR3 is 14 residues. CDR1 is SGHNT, CDR2 YYREEE, per germline (reference sequence). V lost 2 bases and J lost 5; bases outside the gene matches: 2. CDR3 residues: CASSLLAGGHEQYF. The CDR3 DNA follows: TGTGCCAGCAGCTTACTAGCGGGAGGACACGAGCAGTACTTC.